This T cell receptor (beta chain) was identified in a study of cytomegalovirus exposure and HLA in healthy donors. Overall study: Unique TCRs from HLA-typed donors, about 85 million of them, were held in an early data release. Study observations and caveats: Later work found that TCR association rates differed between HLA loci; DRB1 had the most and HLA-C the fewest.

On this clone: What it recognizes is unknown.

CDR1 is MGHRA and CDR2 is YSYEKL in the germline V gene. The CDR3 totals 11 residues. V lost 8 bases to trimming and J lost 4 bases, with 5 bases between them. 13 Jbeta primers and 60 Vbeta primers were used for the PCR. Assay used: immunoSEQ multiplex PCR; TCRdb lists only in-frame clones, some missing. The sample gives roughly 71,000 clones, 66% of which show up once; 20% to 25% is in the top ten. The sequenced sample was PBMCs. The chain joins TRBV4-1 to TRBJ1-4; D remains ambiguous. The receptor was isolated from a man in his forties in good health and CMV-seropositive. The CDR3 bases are TGCGCCAGCTCTATTAATGAAAAACTGTTTTTT. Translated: CASSINEKLFF.